This T cell receptor (beta chain) came from a study of response to subunit inactivated influenza vaccine. TCRdb ran MiXCR on the RT-PCR reads and lists one entry per CDR3 protein. The sample holds a few hundred thousand distinct CDR3 sequences, about 11% seen once. Per the germline V gene, CDR1 is SGHTA and CDR2 is FQGNSA. The CDR3 has 15 amino acids. With 2 bases removed from V and 7 bases from J, the gap between germline ends came to 16 bases. The same data also contributed to another study, on T cells expressing NK-cell markers. That investigation notes: UMI-tagged 5'RACE template switching yielded the TCR beta cDNA.

This specimen was PBMCs from blood, taken on the day of vaccination. The TCR was taken from a man aged 45-65 years who received an inactivated influenza vaccine. V usage is TRBV7-2 and J usage is TRBJ2-3; tentatively, D is TRBD1 or TRBD2 (6 bases each). CDR3 loop: CASSLWGARGNTQYF. The CDR3 region has the DNA TGTGCCAGCAGCTTATGGGGGGCGAGGGGAAATACGCAGTATTTT.